The entry that follows covers one T cell receptor (beta chain) sequence. An even split of each subset's genomic DNA across several immunoSEQ plates was performed. Sequencing used immunoSEQ multiplex PCR; TCRdb keeps in-frame clones, though not all of them. This repertoire shows 2 million to 2.5 million clones, approximately 93% found once; its top ten account for roughly 0.36%. The V and J ends lost 5 bases and 6 bases respectively, with 20 bases between them. Germline CDR1 is MNHEY and CDR2 is SVGAGI. The CDR3 runs to 15 residues. This record belongs to a study of shared clonotypes between healthy human individuals.

The chain links TRBV6-5 to TRBJ2-7; D is unclear. This sequence originates from a man younger than 30 in good health. Some clones in this sample may be carry-over from other donors' samples. Sequenced input: naive CD4+ T cells from PBMCs. As to subset: CD45RA+ positively selected. The CDR3, as DNA: TGTGCCAGCAGTCCCCCTTTAGCCGGACCTACCGAGCAGTACTTC. It encodes CASSPPLAGPTEQYF.